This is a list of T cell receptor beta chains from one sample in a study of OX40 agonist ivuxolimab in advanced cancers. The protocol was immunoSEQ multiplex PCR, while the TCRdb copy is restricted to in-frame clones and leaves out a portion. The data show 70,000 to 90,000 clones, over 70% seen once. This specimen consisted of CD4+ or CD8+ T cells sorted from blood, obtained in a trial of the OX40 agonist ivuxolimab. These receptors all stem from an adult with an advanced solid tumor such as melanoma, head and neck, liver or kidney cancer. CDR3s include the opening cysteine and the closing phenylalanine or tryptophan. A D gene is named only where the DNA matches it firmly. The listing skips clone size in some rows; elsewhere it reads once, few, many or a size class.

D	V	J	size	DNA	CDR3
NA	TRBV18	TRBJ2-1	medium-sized	TGTGCCAGCTCACATGAGCAGTTCTTC	CASSHEQFF
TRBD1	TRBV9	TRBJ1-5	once	TGTGCCAGCAGCGCGGGGACAGGCAGCAATCAGCCCCAGCATTTT	CASSAGTGSNQPQHF
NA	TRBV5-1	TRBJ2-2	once	TGCGCCAGCAGCATCAACAGGAACACCGGGGAGCTGTTTTTT	CASSINRNTGELFF
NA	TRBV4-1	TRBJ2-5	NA	TGCGCCAGCAGCCAAGTACCGGGGGAGACCCAGTACTTC	CASSQVPGETQYF
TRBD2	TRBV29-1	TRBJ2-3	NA	TGCAGCGTTGAACCGGGACTACCGAGCACAGATACGCAGTATTTT	CSVEPGLPSTDTQYF
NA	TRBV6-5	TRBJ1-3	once	TGTGCCAGCAGTATGGGGCTCCTCTCTGGAAACACCATATATTTT	CASSMGLLSGNTIYF
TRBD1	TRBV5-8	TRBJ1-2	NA	TGTGCCAGCAGCACCGGGACAGGGGGCCGATTGGTCTATGGCTACACCTTC	CASSTGTGGRLVYGYTF
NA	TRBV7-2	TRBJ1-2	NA	TGTGCCAGCAGCTTAGCTCAAGTACCCGGGACCCGTGGCTACACCTTC	CASSLAQVPGTRGYTF
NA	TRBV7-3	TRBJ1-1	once	TGTGCCAGCAGCTTAGGCAGGGTGGCTTTCTTT	CASSLGRVAFF
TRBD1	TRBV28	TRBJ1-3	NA	TGTGCCAGCAGCCTCGGGACAGGCTCTGGAAACACCATATATTTT	CASSLGTGSGNTIYF
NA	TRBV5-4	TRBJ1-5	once	TGTGCCAGCAGCTTACAGCCCCAGCATTTT	CASSLQPQHF
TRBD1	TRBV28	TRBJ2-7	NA	TGTGCCAGCAGCCCCCCCGGGACAGGACGCTACGAGCAGTACTTC	CASSPPGTGRYEQYF
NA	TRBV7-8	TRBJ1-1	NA	TGTGCCAGCAGCCCCTACAGGGTAGGTGGCACTGAAGCTTTCTTT	CASSPYRVGGTEAFF
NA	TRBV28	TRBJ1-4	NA	TGTGCCAGCAGTTTATCTGGGGTAGAACTGTTTTTT	CASSLSGVELFF
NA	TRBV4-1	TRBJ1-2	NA	TGCGCCAGCAGCCAAGTTGGACAGAAAATCTATGGCTACACCTTC	CASSQVGQKIYGYTF
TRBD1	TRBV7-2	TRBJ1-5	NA	TGTGCCAGCAGCCTAACAGGGGAACAGCCCCAGCATTTT	CASSLTGEQPQHF
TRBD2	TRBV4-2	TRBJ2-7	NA	TGTGCCAGCAGCTTGAGGGACTACTACGAGCAGTACTTC	CASSLRDYYEQYF
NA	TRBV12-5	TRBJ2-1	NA	TGTGCTAGTGGTTTGGTACTTGTAACCTACAATGAGCAGTTCTTC	CASGLVLVTYNEQFF
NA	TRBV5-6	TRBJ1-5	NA	TGTGCCAGCAGCCGAGGACAGTCAAATCAGCCCCAGCATTTT	CASSRGQSNQPQHF
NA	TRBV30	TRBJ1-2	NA	TGTGCCTGGTTATCACGGGCATATGGCTACACCTTC	CAWLSRAYGYTF
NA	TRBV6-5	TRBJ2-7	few	TGTGCCAGCACAGACGGCTACGAGCAGTACTTC	CASTDGYEQYF
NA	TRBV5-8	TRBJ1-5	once	TGTGCCAGCAGCATAGGACAGAACAATCAGCCCCAGCATTTT	CASSIGQNNQPQHF
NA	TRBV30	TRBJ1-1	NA	TGTGCCTGGAGCCTTCCTTTTGAAGCTTTCTTT	CAWSLPFEAFF
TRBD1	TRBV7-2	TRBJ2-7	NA	TGTGCCAGCAGCTTAGATCGGACAGGGATCGACGAGCAGTACTTC	CASSLDRTGIDEQYF
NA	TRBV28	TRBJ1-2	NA	TGTGCCATAGCCGGTGGGTACTATGGCTACACCTTC	CAIAGGYYGYTF
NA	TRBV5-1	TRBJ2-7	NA	TGCGCCAGCAGCTTGCGGATCGCCTACGAGCAGTACTTC	CASSLRIAYEQYF
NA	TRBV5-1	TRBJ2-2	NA	TGCGCCAGCAGCTCGGACAGTTGGGACGGGGAGCTGTTTTTT	CASSSDSWDGELFF
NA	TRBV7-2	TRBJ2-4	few	TGTGCCAGCAGCTTAGCACAGCAAAACATTCAGTACTTC	CASSLAQQNIQYF
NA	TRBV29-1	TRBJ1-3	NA	TGCAGCGTTGGGTTGGGAGCTGGAAACACCATATATTTT	CSVGLGAGNTIYF
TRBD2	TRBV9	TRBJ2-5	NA	TGTGCCAGCAGCGTGACTAGCGGGAGTGAGACCCAGTACTTC	CASSVTSGSETQYF
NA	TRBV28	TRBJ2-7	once	TGTGCCAGCAGTTTACTACGTGGGGCCGAGCAGTACTTC	CASSLLRGAEQYF
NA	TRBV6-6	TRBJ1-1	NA	TGTGCCAGCAGTTACCAGGGCAACACTGAAGCTTTCTTT	CASSYQGNTEAFF
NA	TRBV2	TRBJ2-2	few	TGTGCCAGCAGTGGAACAGGACGTGGGGAGCTGTTTTTT	CASSGTGRGELFF
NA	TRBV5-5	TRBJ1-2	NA	TGTGCCAGCAGCTTGGATCTCCTTCGGCGCTATGGCTACACCTTC	CASSLDLLRRYGYTF
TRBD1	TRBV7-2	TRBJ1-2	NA	TGTGCCAGCAGCCCCCGACAGGGCCTAAATGGCTACACCTTC	CASSPRQGLNGYTF